The clone carrying this T cell receptor (beta chain) was seen ten or more times. TCRdb itself ran the 5' RACE reads through MiXCR, one entry per CDR3 protein. The sample holds around 97,000 distinct CDR3 sequences, 10% to 12% seen once. This entry belongs to a study of neurological immune-mediated disorders. The length of the CDR3 is 16 residues. CDR1 and CDR2 (germline): SQVTM, ANQGSEA. V dropped 5 bases and J dropped 2; count of bases not matched to a gene: 10. The time point denotes: longitudinal time-point 3. The J gene is TRBJ2-2, the V gene TRBV29-1, with 8 bases lining up with TRBD1. The clonotype comes from a female donor with HTLV-1-associated myelopathy (HAM/TSP). The source material was PBMCs. DNA for the CDR3: TGCAGCGTTACAACAAGGGACAGGCGAAACACCGGGGAGCTGTTTTTT. As protein: CSVTTRDRRNTGELFF.